One and the same sample provided the 28 T cell receptor beta chains below, sequenced in a study of blood T cell repertoires in COVID-19 (dated by TCRdb to about 2020). Libraries were made using the immunoSEQ multiplex PCR assay. The source is immuneACCESS, and TCRdb retained only in-frame sequences with V and J called. Part of the clones is not carried over; for the studies checked, unresolved V genes explain less than half of this, and the remainder is unexplained. The sample table records over 350,000 clones; about 88% of these occur just once. Together, the top ten hold 1.2% of the sample. Sequences were obtained from PBMCs or T cells enriched from blood (not recorded which). Source of these receptors: a woman aged 18-29 years who had recovered from COVID-19.

The gene calls are TRBV12-3 or TRBV12-4 and TRBJ2-5, with no clear D. The CDR3 is made up of 11 amino acids. V gave up 6 bases and J gave up 6 bases, with 8 bases separating them. The CDR3 sequence is CASSFTKTQYF. The CDR3 DNA reads as TGTGCCAGCAGCTTTACAAAGACCCAGTACTTC.

A single count supports this clone. V and J are TRBV25-1 and TRBJ1-2; no reliable D call. Between the trimmed V and J ends, which lost 6 bases and 6 bases, there was a span of 11 bases. This CDR3 spans 12 amino acids. Per germline, CDR1 MGHDK and CDR2 SYGVNS. The DNA for the CDR3 is TGTGCCAGCAGGAGGGCCAGTAATGGCTACACCTTC. Its translation: CASRRASNGYTF.

V usage is TRBV2 and J usage is TRBJ1-1; D not certain. V was cut by 3 bases and J by 2 bases, with 16 bases left in between. The length of the CDR3 is 16 residues. Germline CDR1 SNHLY, CDR2 FYNNEI. CDR3 loop: CASSEGEWAGNTEAFF. CDR3 coding DNA: TGTGCCAGCAGTGAGGGCGAATGGGCGGGAAACACTGAAGCTTTCTTT.

DNA for the CDR3: TGTGCCTGGAGTGCTTTCGGGACAGGGGCCTACGAGCAGTACTTC. Protein product: CAWSAFGTGAYEQYF. This chain uses TRBV30 with TRBJ2-7; 10 nucleotides match TRBD1. CDR3 size: 15 residues. Germline V gene sequence: CDR1 GTSNPN, CDR2 SVGIG (reference sequence). Trimming removed 1 base from V and 2 bases from J; junction bases left unmatched: 5.

V and J are TRBV29-1 and TRBJ1-5; tentatively, D is TRBD1 (5 bases). V lost 4 bases to trimming and J lost 7 bases, with 14 bases between them. CDR1 SQVTM and CDR2 ANQGSEA come from the germline V gene. This CDR3 spans 13 amino acids. In nucleotides, the CDR3 is TGCAGCGTTGTCGGTGGGGCGGCACAGCCCCAGCATTTT. Its protein product is CSVVGGAAQPQHF.

V gene TRBV5-1 combines with J gene TRBJ1-1, with 7 bases that match TRBD1. With 3 bases clipped from V and 2 bases from J, the junction kept 7 bases outside the gene matches. CDR1 and CDR2 from the germline V gene are SGHRS and YFSETQ. The CDR3 runs to 15 residues. CDR3 sequence reads: CASSSDRVGNTEAFF. The CDR3 region has the DNA TGCGCCAGCAGCTCTGACAGGGTTGGAAACACTGAAGCTTTCTTT.

The chain couples TRBV12-5 to TRBJ2-5; 10 bases are shared with TRBD2. Germline V gene data show CDR1 as LGHNT and CDR2 as FRNRAP. V lost 1 base to trimming and J lost 1 base; unmatched junction nucleotides: 3. The CDR3 has 16 amino acids. The CDR3 nucleotides read TGTGCTAGTGGTTTGGGACTAGCGGGCGCCCAAGAGACCCAGTACTTC. Its protein product is CASGLGLAGAQETQYF.

V gene TRBV5-1 combines with J gene TRBJ2-5; tentatively, D is TRBD2 (7 bases). This CDR3 spans 16 amino acids. Looked up from germline, CDR1 is SGHRS and CDR2 is YFSETQ. The V and J ends lost 3 bases and 2 bases respectively, with 17 bases between them. The CDR3 protein is CASSSWRGPGQETQYF. The CDR3, as DNA: TGCGCCAGCAGCTCGTGGCGGGGGCCGGGGCAAGAGACCCAGTACTTC.

The rearrangement joins TRBV9 to TRBJ1-1, with a possible D match to TRBD1 (5 bases). Trimming took 4 bases from V and 4 from J, leaving 14 bases between them. Germline V gives CDR1 SGDLS, CDR2 YYNGEE. The CDR3 contains 14 residues. For the CDR3, the DNA is TGTGCCAGCAGCCCCATGGCAGGGCCCACTGAAGCTTTCTTT. Protein product: CASSPMAGPTEAFF.

The rearrangement joins TRBV5-1 to TRBJ1-3; no clear D gene. V lost 1 base and J 3 bases, leaving 8 bases between the germline ends. The length of the CDR3 is 14 residues. CDR1 SGHRS and CDR2 YFSETQ come from the germline V gene. The CDR3 DNA reads as TGCGCCAGCAGCTTGACAGTGGGTGGAAACACCATATATTTT. Translated, it gives CASSLTVGGNTIYF.

The chain joins TRBV28 to TRBJ1-5, with a tentative D call TRBD1 (6 bases). The germline V gene encodes CDR1 MDHEN and CDR2 SYDVKM. The CDR3 runs 13 residues. With 5 bases removed from V and 5 bases from J, the gap between germline ends came to 10 bases. CDR3 sequence: CASSDRIHQPQHF. The CDR3 DNA reads TGTGCCAGCAGTGACAGGATCCATCAGCCCCAGCATTTT.

This chain links TRBV7-3 with TRBJ2-2; D might be TRBD1 (6 bases). Germline V CDR1 and CDR2: SGHTA, FQGTGA. Trimming removed 8 bases at V and 4 bases at J, with 11 bases between. The CDR3 is 13 amino acids. CDR3 coding DNA: TGTGCCAGCTCGGACAGCCCCACCGGGGAGCTGTTTTTT. As protein: CASSDSPTGELFF. The whole variable domain, filled in from reference TRBV7-3 and TRBJ2-2, reads GAGVSQTPSNKVTEKGKYVELRCDPISGHTALYWYRQSLGQGPEFLIYFQGTGAADDSGLPNDRFFAVRPEGSVSTLKIQRTERGDSAVYLCASSDSPTGELFFGEGSRLTVL.

The chain links TRBV19 to TRBJ2-1, with D possibly matching TRBD1 (6 bases). V was shortened by 4 bases and J by 8 bases, with 18 bases between the two germline ends. CDR1 and CDR2 (germline): LNHDA, SQIVND (reference sequence). This CDR3 spans 15 amino acids. CDR3 residues: CASSTQGQTPDEQFF. CDR3 bases: TGTGCCAGTAGTACTCAGGGGCAAACCCCCGATGAGCAGTTCTTC.

The rearrangement joins TRBV5-4 to TRBJ1-4; TRBD1 matches at 7 bases. Trimming took 7 bases from V and 6 from J; bases not matched to a gene: 6. This CDR3 is 13 amino acids long. The V gene's germline CDR1 is SGHNT and CDR2 YYREEE (reference sequence). The CDR3 DNA is TGTGCCAGCCAGGGGGGTAGGGATGAAAAACTGTTTTTT. Its translation is CASQGGRDEKLFF.

As DNA, the CDR3 is TGTGCCAGCAGTTGGGAGGCGGGGGTAGCCAAAAACATTCAGTACTTC. Its protein product is CASSWEAGVAKNIQYF. The rearrangement links TRBV27 to TRBJ2-4, with 7 bases aligning to TRBD2. Germline CDR1 MNHEY, CDR2 SMNVEV (reference sequence). There are 16 residues in the CDR3. V shed 4 bases and J 0 bases; nucleotides not matched to a gene: 6.

This chain uses TRBV7-6 with TRBJ1-6; 7 bases are shared with TRBD1. Germline V lookup: CDR1 SGHVS, CDR2 FNYEAQ. Trimming took 1 base from V and 4 from J; bases not matched to a gene: 10. This CDR3 has 18 residues. The CDR3 DNA follows: TGTGCCAGCAGCTTAGAGGCGGGGGGACAGAAGTATAATTCACCCCTCCACTTT. Translated, it gives CASSLEAGGQKYNSPLHF.

The chain is built from TRBV4-1 and TRBJ2-5; D unclear. The CDR3 covers 14 residues. Trimming took off 0 bases at V and 9 bases at J, with 14 bases between the two ends. Germline CDR1 and CDR2: MGHRA and YSYEKL. DNA for the CDR3: TGCGCCAGCAGCCAAGATGTAGAGATTATGGCCCAGTACTTC. It yields the protein CASSQDVEIMAQYF.

The rearrangement joins TRBV2 to TRBJ1-3; 8 nucleotides line up with TRBD1. CDR1 is SNHLY and CDR2 is FYNNEI in the germline V gene. This CDR3 contains 15 residues. The V gene end was trimmed by 11 bases and the J gene end by 2 bases; junction bases not matched to a gene: 11. In DNA form, the CDR3 reads TGTGCCGTCGGTCGTTCAGGGGGCACTGGAAACACCATATATTTT. Protein: CAVGRSGGTGNTIYF.

This chain uses TRBV9 with TRBJ2-3; a possible D gene is TRBD2 (6 bases). Per the germline V gene, CDR1 is SGDLS and CDR2 is YYNGEE. V dropped 4 bases and J dropped 7 bases, with 19 bases sitting between them. The CDR3 is made up of 15 amino acids. CDR3 region: CASSPHGTPLNTQYF. The CDR3 region has the DNA TGTGCCAGCAGCCCCCACGGGACTCCTTTAAATACGCAGTATTTT.

This chain joins TRBV7-9 and TRBJ1-1; D remains ambiguous. Trimming removed 2 bases from V and 1 base from J, with 14 bases in between. The length of the CDR3 is 16 residues. Per the germline V gene, CDR1 is SEHNR and CDR2 is FQNEAQ (reference sequence). The CDR3 bases are TGTGCCAGCAGCTTATTCGTCGGGATCGGGAACACTGAAGCTTTCTTT. Translating it yields CASSLFVGIGNTEAFF.

This rearrangement joins TRBV7-8 to TRBJ1-2; D might be TRBD1 (5 bases). V was cut by 3 bases and J by 5 bases, with 10 bases left in between. The CDR3 is 13 residues long. Germline CDR1 and CDR2: SGHVS and FQNEAQ. CDR3 DNA: TGTGCCAGCAGCTTTTCCGGGGGATATGGCTACACCTTC. Its protein is CASSFSGGYGYTF.

V gene TRBV19 combines with J gene TRBJ1-1; tentative D call: TRBD1 (6 bases). The CDR3 contains 15 residues. V was pared by 5 bases and J by 3 bases, with 16 bases between. Looked up from germline, CDR1 is LNHDA and CDR2 is SQIVND (reference sequence). This chain's CDR3 is CASSPRQEKYTEAFF. The CDR3 DNA follows: TGTGCCAGTAGTCCTCGACAGGAGAAGTACACTGAAGCTTTCTTT.

V and J are TRBV23-1 and TRBJ1-5; no reliable D call. TRBV23-1 is labeled an ORF, and its function is uncertain. The ends were cut back, 0 bases at V and 0 bases at J, with 6 bases in the middle. The CDR3 is 15 amino acids. The CDR3 loop is CASSQSRYSNQPQHF. The CDR3 bases are TGCGCCAGCAGTCAATCGCGATATAGCAATCAGCCCCAGCATTTT.

This clone was recorded only once. The V and J genes are TRBV6-5 and TRBJ1-2; D remains unclear. The CDR3 totals 12 residues. V was trimmed by 8 bases and J by 4 bases, leaving 11 bases between them. Germline V gives CDR1 MNHEY, CDR2 SVGAGI. CDR3 region: CASDLRPYGYTF. The CDR3 DNA follows: TGTGCCAGCGATCTGAGGCCCTATGGCTACACCTTC.

J is TRBJ2-3 and V is TRBV27; 9 bases map to TRBD2. The CDR3 consists of 14 residues. The V gene's germline CDR1 is MNHEY and CDR2 SMNVEV (reference sequence). Trimming cost V 4 bases and J 4 bases; bases outside gene matches: 3. The CDR3 spells CASSSWTSADTQYF. CDR3 nucleotide sequence: TGTGCCAGCAGTTCGTGGACTAGCGCAGATACGCAGTATTTT.

This chain links TRBV4-1 with TRBJ1-3, with D perhaps TRBD1 (6 bases). Trimming pared 0 bases from V and 0 bases from J, leaving 21 bases between. From germline, CDR1 is MGHRA and CDR2 YSYEKL. This CDR3 region has 20 residues. The CDR3 reads CASSQDSRPLDSYSGNTIYF. The CDR3 nucleotides are TGCGCCAGCAGCCAAGATTCCCGCCCTTTGGACAGCTACTCTGGAAACACCATATATTTT.

The chain carries TRBV27 and TRBJ1-2, with 7 bases identical to TRBD1. The CDR3 is made up of 15 amino acids. From germline, CDR1 is MNHEY and CDR2 SMNVEV (reference sequence). Trimming removed 6 bases from V and 4 bases from J; junction bases left unmatched: 11. The CDR3 loop reads CASSLNRGGGYGYTF. Written as DNA, the CDR3 is TGTGCCAGCAGCTTAAACAGGGGAGGAGGCTATGGCTACACCTTC.

V gene TRBV7-2 combines with J gene TRBJ2-3, with TRBD2 matching over 12 bases. The CDR3 is 15 residues long. V dropped 2 bases and J dropped 8; count of bases not matched to a gene: 5. Germline CDR1 is SGHTA and CDR2 is FQGNSA. CDR3 nucleotide sequence: TGTGCCAGCAGCTTACCTAGCGGGGGGGCGGGTACGCAGTATTTT. Translation: CASSLPSGGAGTQYF.